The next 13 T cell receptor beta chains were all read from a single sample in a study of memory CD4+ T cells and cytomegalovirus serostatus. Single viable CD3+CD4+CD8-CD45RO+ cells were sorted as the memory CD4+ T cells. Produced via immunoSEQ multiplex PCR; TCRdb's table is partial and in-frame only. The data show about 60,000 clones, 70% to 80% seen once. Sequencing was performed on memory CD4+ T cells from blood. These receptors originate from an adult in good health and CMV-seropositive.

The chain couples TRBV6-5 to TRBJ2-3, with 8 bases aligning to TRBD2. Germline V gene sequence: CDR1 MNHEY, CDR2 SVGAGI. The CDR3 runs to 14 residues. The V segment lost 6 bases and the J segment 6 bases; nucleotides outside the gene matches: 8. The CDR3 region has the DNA TGTGCCAGCAGCCCCACTAGCGGAGGGGATACGCAGTATTTT. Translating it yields CASSPTSGGDTQYF.

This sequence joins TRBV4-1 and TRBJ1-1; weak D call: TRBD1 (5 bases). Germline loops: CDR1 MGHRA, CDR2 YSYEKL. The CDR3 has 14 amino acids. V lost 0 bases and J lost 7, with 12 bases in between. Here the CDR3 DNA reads TGCGCCAGCAGCCAAGATGGAGAGGGACTTGAAGCTTTCTTT. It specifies CASSQDGEGLEAFF.

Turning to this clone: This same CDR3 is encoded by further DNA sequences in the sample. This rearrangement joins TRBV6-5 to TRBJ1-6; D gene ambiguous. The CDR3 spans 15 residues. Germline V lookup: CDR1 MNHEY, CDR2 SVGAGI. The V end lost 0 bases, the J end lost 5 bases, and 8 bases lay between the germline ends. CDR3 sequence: CASSYSGGDNSPLHF. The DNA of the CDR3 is TGTGCCAGCAGTTACTCGGGAGGAGATAATTCACCCCTCCACTTT.

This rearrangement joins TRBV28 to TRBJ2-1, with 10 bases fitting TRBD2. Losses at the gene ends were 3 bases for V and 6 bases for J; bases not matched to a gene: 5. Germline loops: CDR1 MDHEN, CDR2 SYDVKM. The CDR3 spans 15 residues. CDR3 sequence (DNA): TGTGCCAGCAGTTTTCCGGCTAGCGGGGGCAATGAGCAGTTCTTC. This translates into CASSFPASGGNEQFF.

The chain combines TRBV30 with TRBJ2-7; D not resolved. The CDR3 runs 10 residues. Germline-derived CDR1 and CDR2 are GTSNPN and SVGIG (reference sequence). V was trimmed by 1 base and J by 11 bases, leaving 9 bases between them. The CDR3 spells CAWSGRREYV. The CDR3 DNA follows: TGTGCCTGGAGTGGGCGAAGGGAGTACGTC.

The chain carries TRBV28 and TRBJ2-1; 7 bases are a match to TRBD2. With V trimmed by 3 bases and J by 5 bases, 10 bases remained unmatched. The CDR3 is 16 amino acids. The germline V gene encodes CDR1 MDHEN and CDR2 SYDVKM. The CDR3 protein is CASSFPTGGKNNEQFF. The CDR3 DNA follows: TGTGCCAGCAGTTTCCCGACGGGGGGAAAAAACAATGAGCAGTTCTTC.

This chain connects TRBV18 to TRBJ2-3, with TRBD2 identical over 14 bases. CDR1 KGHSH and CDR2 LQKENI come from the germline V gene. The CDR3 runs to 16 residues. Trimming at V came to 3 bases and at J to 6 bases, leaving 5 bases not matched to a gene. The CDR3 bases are TGTGCCAGCTCACCCGGGACTAGCGGGAGTGGGGATACGCAGTATTTT. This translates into CASSPGTSGSGDTQYF.

The CDR3 region is CASSIRAGEGETQYF. In DNA, the CDR3 is TGTGCCAGCAGCATCCGAGCGGGAGAGGGAGAGACCCAGTACTTC. The chain uses TRBV9 and TRBJ2-5; 8 nucleotides agree with TRBD2. The CDR3 extends over 15 amino acids. From germline, CDR1 is SGDLS and CDR2 YYNGEE. With V trimmed by 4 bases and J by 4 bases, 9 bases remained unmatched.

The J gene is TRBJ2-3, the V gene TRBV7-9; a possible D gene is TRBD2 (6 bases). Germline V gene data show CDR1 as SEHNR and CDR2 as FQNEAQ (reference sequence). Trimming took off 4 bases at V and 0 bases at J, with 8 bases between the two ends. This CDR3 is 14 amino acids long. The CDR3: CASSWDSSTDTQYF. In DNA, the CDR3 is TGTGCCAGCAGCTGGGACTCCAGCACAGATACGCAGTATTTT.

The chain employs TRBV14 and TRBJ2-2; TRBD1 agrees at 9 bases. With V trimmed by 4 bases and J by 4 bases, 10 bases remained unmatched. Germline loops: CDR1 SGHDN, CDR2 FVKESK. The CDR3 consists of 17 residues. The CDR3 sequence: CASSRPHRGLVTGELFF. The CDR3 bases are TGTGCCAGCAGCCGGCCTCACAGGGGGCTGGTCACCGGGGAGCTGTTTTTT.

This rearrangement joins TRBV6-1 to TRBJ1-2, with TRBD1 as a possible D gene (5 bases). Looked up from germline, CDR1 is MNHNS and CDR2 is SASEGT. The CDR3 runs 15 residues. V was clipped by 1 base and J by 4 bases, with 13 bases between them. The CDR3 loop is CASSEEGLGTYGYTF. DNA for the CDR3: TGTGCCAGCAGTGAAGAGGGGTTAGGTACCTATGGCTACACCTTC.

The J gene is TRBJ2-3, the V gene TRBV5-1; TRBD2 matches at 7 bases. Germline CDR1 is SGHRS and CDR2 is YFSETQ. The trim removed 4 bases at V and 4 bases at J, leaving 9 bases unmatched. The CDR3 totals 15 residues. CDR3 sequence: CASSATSEYADTQYF. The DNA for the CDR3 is TGCGCCAGCAGCGCAACTAGCGAATACGCAGATACGCAGTATTTT.

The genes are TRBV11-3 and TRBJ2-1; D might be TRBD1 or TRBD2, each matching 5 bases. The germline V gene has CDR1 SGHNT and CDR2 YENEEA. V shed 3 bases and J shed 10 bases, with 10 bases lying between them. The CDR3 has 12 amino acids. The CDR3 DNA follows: TGTGCCAGCAGCTTTCGGGGCGGAGAGCAGTTCTTC. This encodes CASSFRGGEQFF. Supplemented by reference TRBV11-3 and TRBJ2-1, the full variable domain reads EAGVVQSPRYKIIEKKQPVAFWCNPISGHNTLYWYLQNLGQGPELLIRYENEEAVDDSQLPKDRFSAERLKGVDSTLKIQPAELGDSAVYLCASSFRGGEQFFGPGTRLTVL.